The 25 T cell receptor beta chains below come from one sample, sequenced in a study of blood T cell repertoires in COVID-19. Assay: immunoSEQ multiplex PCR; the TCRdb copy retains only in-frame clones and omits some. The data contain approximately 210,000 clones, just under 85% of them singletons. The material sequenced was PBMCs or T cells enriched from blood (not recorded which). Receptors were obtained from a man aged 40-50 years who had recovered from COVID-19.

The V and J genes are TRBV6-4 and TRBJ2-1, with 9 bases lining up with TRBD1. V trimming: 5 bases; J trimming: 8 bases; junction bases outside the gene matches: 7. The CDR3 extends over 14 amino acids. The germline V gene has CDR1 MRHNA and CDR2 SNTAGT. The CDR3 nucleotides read TGTGCCAGCAGTTCCGGGACAGGGTTCCATGAGCAGTTCTTC. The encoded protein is CASSSGTGFHEQFF.

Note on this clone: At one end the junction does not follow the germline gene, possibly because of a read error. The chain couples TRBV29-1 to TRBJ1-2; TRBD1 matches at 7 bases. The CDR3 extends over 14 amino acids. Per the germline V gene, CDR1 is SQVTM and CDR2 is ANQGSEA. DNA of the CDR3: TGCAGCGTTGTTGGTGGGATGGAGGGGGCGGCGGTTGGATTC. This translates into CSVVGGMEGAAVGF.

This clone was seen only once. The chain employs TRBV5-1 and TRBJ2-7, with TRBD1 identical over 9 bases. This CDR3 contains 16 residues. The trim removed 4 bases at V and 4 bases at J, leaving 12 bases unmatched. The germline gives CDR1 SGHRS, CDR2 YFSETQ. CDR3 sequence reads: CASSLGQGKGLYEQYF. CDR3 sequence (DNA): TGCGCCAGCAGCCTAGGACAGGGGAAGGGGCTTTACGAGCAGTACTTC.

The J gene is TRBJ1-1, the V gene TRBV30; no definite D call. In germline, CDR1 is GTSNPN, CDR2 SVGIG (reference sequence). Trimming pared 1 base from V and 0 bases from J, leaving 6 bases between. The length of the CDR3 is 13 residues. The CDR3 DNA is TGTGCCTGGAGTGGTACAGTGAACACTGAAGCTTTCTTT. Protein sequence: CAWSGTVNTEAFF.

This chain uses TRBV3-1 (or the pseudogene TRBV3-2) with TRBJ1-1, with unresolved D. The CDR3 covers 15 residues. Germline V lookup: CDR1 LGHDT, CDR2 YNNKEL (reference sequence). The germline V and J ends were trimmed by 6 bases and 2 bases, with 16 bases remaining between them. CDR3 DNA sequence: TGTGCCAGCAGTAACAACTGGGCCCTTAACACTGAAGCTTTCTTT. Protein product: CASSNNWALNTEAFF.

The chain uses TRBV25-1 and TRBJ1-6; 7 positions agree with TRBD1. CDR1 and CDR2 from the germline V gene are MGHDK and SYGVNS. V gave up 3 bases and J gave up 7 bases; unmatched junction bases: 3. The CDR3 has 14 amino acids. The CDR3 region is CASSEGTENSPLHF. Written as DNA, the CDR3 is TGTGCCAGCAGTGAGGGGACAGAGAATTCACCCCTCCACTTT.

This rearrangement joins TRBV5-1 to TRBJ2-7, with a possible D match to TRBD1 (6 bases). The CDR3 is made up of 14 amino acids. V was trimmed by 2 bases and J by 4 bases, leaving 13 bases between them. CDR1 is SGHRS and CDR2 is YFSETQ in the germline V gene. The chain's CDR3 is CASSLRTAPYEQYF. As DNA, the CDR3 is TGCGCCAGCAGCTTAAGGACAGCCCCTTACGAGCAGTACTTC.

The CDR3 spells CASSPNRDRVPDTQYF. CDR3 bases: TGTGCCAGCTCACCGAACCGGGACAGGGTCCCAGATACGCAGTATTTT. The chain joins TRBV18 to TRBJ2-3; 9 bases align to TRBD1. Trimming cost V 3 bases and J 4 bases; bases outside gene matches: 8. Germline lookup yields CDR1 KGHSH and CDR2 LQKENI. This CDR3 has 16 amino acids.

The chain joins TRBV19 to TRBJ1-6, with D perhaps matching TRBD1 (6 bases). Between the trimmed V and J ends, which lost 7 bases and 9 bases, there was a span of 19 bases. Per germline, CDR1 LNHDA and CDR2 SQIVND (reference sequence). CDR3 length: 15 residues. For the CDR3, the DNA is TGTGCCAGTACCCCAGGGGCTTTCGCTGGTTCACCCCTCCACTTT. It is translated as CASTPGAFAGSPLHF.

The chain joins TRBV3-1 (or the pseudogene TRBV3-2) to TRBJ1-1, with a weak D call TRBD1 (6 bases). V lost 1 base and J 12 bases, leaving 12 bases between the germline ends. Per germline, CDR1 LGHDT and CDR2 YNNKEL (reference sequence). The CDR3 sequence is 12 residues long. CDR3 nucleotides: TGTGCCAGCAGCCAAGCGGGGGGGGCAACTTTCTTT. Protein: CASSQAGGATFF.

CDR3 in amino acids: CASSEWTGESEAFF. The DNA of the CDR3 is TGTGCCAGCAGTGAGTGGACAGGGGAATCTGAAGCTTTCTTT. The V and J genes are TRBV6-1 and TRBJ1-1, with 9 bases lining up with TRBD1. The CDR3 loop spans 14 amino acids. V shed 3 bases, J shed 6 bases, and the junction held 5 bases outside the gene matches. Germline CDR1 is MNHNS and CDR2 is SASEGT.

CDR3 sequence (DNA): TGTGCCAGCAGCTTGGAAGGGGACAGCGGGTATAATTCACCCCTCCACTTT. This encodes CASSLEGDSGYNSPLHF. The chain uses TRBV5-6 and TRBJ1-6, with 7 bases aligning to TRBD1. V lost 0 bases, J lost 4 bases, and 7 bases stayed unmatched. This CDR3 comprises 17 residues. In germline, CDR1 is SGHDT, CDR2 YYEEEE.

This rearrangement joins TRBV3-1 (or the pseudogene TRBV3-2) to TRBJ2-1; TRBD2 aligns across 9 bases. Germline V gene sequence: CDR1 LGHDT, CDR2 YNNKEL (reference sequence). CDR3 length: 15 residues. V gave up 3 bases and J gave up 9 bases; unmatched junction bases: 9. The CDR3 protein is CASSQGSGSAVEQFF. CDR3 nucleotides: TGTGCCAGCAGCCAGGGTAGCGGGAGTGCGGTTGAGCAGTTCTTC.

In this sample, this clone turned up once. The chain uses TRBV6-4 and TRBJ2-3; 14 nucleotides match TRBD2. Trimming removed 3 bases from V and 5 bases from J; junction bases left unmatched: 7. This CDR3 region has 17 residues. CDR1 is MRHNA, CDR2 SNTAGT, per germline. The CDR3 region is CASSEGLAGVGGDTQYF. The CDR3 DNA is TGTGCCAGCAGTGAGGGACTAGCGGGAGTAGGAGGAGATACGCAGTATTTT.

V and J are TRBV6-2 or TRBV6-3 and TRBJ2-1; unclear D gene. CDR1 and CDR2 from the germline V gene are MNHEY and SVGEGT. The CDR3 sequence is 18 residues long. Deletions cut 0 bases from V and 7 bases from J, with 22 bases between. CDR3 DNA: TGTGCCAGCAGTTACTCGACCATGGCTGGTAGGAGTAGAAATGAGCAGTTCTTC. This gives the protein CASSYSTMAGRSRNEQFF.

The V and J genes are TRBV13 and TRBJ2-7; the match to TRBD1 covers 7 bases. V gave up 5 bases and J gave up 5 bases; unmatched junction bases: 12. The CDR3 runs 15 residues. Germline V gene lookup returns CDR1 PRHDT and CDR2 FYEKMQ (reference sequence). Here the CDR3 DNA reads TGTGCCAGCAGCCCCCAGCGACAGGGTTTTCACGAGCAGTACTTC. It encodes CASSPQRQGFHEQYF.

CDR3 loop: CASSLNGRRAREQFF. The DNA of the CDR3 is TGTGCCAGCAGCTTAAACGGGAGAAGGGCGAGGGAGCAGTTCTTC. This rearrangement joins TRBV7-3 to TRBJ2-1; tentatively, D is TRBD2 (6 bases). Trimming removed 1 base from V and 10 bases from J, with 17 bases in between. This CDR3 comprises 15 residues. Germline CDR1 and CDR2: SGHTA and FQGTGA.

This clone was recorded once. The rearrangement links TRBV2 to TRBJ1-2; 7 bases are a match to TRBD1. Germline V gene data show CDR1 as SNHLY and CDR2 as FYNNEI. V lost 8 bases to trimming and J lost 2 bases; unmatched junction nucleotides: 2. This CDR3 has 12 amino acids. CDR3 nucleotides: TGTGCCAGCCGACAGGGCAACTATGGCTACACCTTC. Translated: CASRQGNYGYTF.

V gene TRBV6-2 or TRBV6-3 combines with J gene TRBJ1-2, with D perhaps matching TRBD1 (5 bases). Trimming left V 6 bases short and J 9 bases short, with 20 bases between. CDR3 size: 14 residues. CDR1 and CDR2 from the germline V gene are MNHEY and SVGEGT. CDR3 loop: CASSHLDSANRYTF. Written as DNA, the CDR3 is TGTGCCAGCAGCCATCTCGACAGTGCTAACCGCTACACCTTC.

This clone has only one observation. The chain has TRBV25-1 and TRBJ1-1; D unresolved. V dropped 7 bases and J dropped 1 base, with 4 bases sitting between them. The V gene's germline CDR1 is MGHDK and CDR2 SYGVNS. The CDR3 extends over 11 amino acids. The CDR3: CASTRNTEAFF. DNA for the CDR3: TGTGCCAGCACCAGGAACACTGAAGCTTTCTTT.

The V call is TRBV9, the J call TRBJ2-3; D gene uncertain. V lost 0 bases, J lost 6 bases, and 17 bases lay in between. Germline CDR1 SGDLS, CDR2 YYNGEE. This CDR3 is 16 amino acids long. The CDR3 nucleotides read TGTGCCAGCAGCGTAGTAGGTAGGCCCCTCGGGGATACGCAGTATTTT. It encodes CASSVVGRPLGDTQYF.

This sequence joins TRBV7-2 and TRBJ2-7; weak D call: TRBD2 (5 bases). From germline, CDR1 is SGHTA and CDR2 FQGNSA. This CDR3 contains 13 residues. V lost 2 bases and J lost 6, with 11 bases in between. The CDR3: CASSLRMRAEQYF. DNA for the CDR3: TGTGCCAGCAGCTTAAGGATGAGGGCCGAGCAGTACTTC. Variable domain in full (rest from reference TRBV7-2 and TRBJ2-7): GAGVSQSPSNKVTEKGKDVELRCDPISGHTALYWYRQSLGQGLEFLIYFQGNSAPDKSGLPSDRFSAERTGGSVSTLTIQRTQQEDSAVYLCASSLRMRAEQYFGPGTRLTVT.

In DNA form, the CDR3 reads TGTGCCAGCAGCTTCCGGGACAGACGACAATATGGCTACACCTTC. Amino acids: CASSFRDRRQYGYTF. J is TRBJ1-2 and V is TRBV28; TRBD1 aligns across 7 bases. Germline V gene sequence: CDR1 MDHEN, CDR2 SYDVKM. The CDR3 has 15 residues. Germline trimming cut 6 bases from V and 5 bases from J; bases unmatched to any gene: 12.

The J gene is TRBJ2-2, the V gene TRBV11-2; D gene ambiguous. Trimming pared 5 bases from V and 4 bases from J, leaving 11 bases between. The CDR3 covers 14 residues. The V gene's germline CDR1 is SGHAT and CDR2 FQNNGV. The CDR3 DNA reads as TGTGCCAGCAGCCCCATTTCCATCACCGGGGAGCTGTTTTTT. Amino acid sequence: CASSPISITGELFF.

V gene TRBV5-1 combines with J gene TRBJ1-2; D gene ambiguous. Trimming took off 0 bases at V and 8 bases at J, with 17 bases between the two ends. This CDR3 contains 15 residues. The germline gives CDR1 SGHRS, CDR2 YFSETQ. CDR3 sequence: CASSLESSRGRGYTF. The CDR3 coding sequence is TGCGCCAGCAGCTTGGAGTCATCGCGAGGGAGGGGCTACACCTTC.